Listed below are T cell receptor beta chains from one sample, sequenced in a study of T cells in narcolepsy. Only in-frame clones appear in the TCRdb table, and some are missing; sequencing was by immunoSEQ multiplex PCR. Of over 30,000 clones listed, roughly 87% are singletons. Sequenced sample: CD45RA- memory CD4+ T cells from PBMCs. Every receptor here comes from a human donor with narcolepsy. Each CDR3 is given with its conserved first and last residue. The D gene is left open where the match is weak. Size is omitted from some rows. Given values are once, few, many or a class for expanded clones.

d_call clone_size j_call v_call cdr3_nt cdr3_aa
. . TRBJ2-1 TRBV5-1 TGCGCCAGCAGCCCCCGTTGGGGGGCTGGCAATGAGCAGTTCTTC CASSPRWGAGNEQFF
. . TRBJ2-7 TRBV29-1 TGCAGCGTTGAGGGCAGCTCCTACGAGCAGTACTTC CSVEGSSYEQYF
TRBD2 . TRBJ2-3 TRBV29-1 TGCAGCGCTACAAAAGCGGGGGTCACAGATACGCAGTATTTT CSATKAGVTDTQYF
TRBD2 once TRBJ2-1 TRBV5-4 TGTGCCAGCAGCTACGGGACTAGCGGGGGGGATGAGCAGTTCTTC CASSYGTSGGDEQFF
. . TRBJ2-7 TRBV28 TGTGCCAGCAGTTTATACGGTACGGGGGCCTACGAGCAGTACTTC CASSLYGTGAYEQYF
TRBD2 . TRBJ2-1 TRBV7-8 TGTGCCAGCAGCTTAAAGGGTCTAGCGGGAGCCGGGGGATACAATGAGCAGTTCTTC CASSLKGLAGAGGYNEQFF
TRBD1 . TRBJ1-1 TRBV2 TGTGCCAGCCCTTACAGGGGGCTCATGAACACTGAAGCTTTCTTT CASPYRGLMNTEAFF
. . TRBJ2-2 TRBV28 TGTGCCAGCTCCCCTGGGCGGAGGCACACCGGGGAGCTGTTTTTT CASSPGRRHTGELFF
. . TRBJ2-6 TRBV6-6 TGTGCCAGCACCGAGGGGCAGGGCTCTGGGGCCAACGTCCTGACTTTC CASTEGQGSGANVLTF
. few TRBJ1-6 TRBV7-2 TGTGCCAGCAGAATTAAGGGGGATATTAATTCACCCCTCCACTTT CASRIKGDINSPLHF
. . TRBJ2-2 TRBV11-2 TGTGCCAGCAGCTTAGATCGACTAAAGAACACCGGGGAGCTGTTTTTT CASSLDRLKNTGELFF
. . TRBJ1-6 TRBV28 TGTGCCAGCAGTTCAGTAGGGGTTTCACCCCTCCACTTT CASSSVGVSPLHF
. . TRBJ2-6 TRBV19 TGTGCCAGTAGTATGCAGTCTGGGGCCAACGTCCTGACTTTC CASSMQSGANVLTF
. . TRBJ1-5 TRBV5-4 TGTGCCAGCAGCTTCTATGGAGGGGTGCATTTT CASSFYGGVHF
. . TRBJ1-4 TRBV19 TGTGCCAGTAGTATAGGTAGCGGCGGGAATGAAAAACTGTTTTTT CASSIGSGGNEKLFF
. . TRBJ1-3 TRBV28 TGTGCCAGCAGTTTTCCGGGGGCTTATGGAAACACCATATATTTT CASSFPGAYGNTIYF